The rows below give T cell receptor beta chains drawn from one sample of a study of blood T cell repertoires in COVID-19. Repertoires were generated with immunoSEQ multiplex PCR, while TCRdb's copy carries only in-frame clones and drops some. The sample consists of about 280,000 clones, less than 85% of them appearing once. The sequencing input was PBMCs or T cells enriched from blood (not recorded which). The receptors were gathered from a woman aged 50 to 60 who had recovered from COVID-19. Both conserved end residues are part of each CDR3. A D gene is named only where the DNA matches it firmly. A row's size may be missing; if present it is once, few, many or a size class.

CASSSRTGANTEAFF	TGTGCCAGCAGCTCGAGGACAGGGGCGAACACTGAAGCTTTCTTT	15	TRBD1	TRBV7-3	TRBJ1-1	few
CATRVTGGNTIYF	TGTGCCACCCGAGTGACAGGCGGAAACACCATATATTTT	13	NA	TRBV19	TRBJ1-3	NA
CASMGDATNEKLFF	TGTGCCAGTATGGGAGATGCAACTAATGAAAAACTGTTTTTT	14	NA	TRBV19	TRBJ1-4	NA
CASSPGLAGEETQYF	TGCGCCAGCAGCCCCGGACTAGCGGGGGAAGAGACCCAGTACTTC	15	TRBD2	TRBV5-1	TRBJ2-5	NA
CASSLASGGVNEQFF	TGTGCCAGCAGCTTAGCTTCGGGGGGGGTCAATGAGCAGTTCTTC	15	TRBD2	TRBV11-2	TRBJ2-1	NA
CASSLNGQLHQPQHF	TGTGCCAGCAGTTTAAATGGGCAGCTTCATCAGCCCCAGCATTTT	15	NA	TRBV27	TRBJ1-5	NA
CASSRTSTDTQYF	TGTGCTAGTAGCCGGACTAGCACAGATACGCAGTATTTT	13	NA	TRBV12-5	TRBJ2-3	NA
CASSLYSRGNEQFF	TGTGCCAGCAGTTTATACTCTCGGGGGAATGAGCAGTTCTTC	14	NA	TRBV28	TRBJ2-1	NA
CASSEGQFSNQPQHF	TGTGCCAGCAGCGAGGGACAGTTTAGCAATCAGCCCCAGCATTTT	15	TRBD1	TRBV7-2	TRBJ1-5	NA
CASSPPTSGGTYEQYF	TGTGCCAGCTCACCCCCAACTAGCGGGGGAACCTACGAGCAGTACTTC	16	TRBD2	TRBV18	TRBJ2-7	NA
CASSNHYLF	TGTGCCAGCAGCAATCATTACTTATTC	9	NA	TRBV21-1	TRBJ1-2	NA
CASSNTQGQPQHF	TGTGCCAGCAGCAACACTCAGGGACAGCCCCAGCATTTT	13	NA	TRBV7-9	TRBJ1-5	NA
CATSDSVAGGNTGELFF	TGTGCCACCAGTGATTCGGTAGCGGGAGGGAACACCGGGGAGCTGTTTTTT	17	TRBD2	TRBV24-1	TRBJ2-2	NA
CASSPWGAQGSEETQYF	TGTGCCAGCTCACCTTGGGGAGCCCAGGGGTCTGAGGAGACCCAGTACTTC	17	NA	TRBV18	TRBJ2-5	NA
CASRTNQGDYGYTF	TGTGCCAGCAGAACCAATCAGGGGGACTATGGCTACACCTTC	14	TRBD1	TRBV6-5	TRBJ1-2	NA
CASSLVENNSPLHF	TGCGCCAGCAGCTTGGTAGAGAATAATTCACCCCTCCACTTT	14	NA	TRBV5-1	TRBJ1-6	NA
CASSQAAGSSGANVLTF	TGTGCCAGCAGCCAAGCCGCCGGTAGCTCTGGGGCCAACGTCCTGACTTTC	17	NA	TRBV4-2	TRBJ2-6	NA
CASSLAVGETQYF	TGCGCCAGCAGCTTAGCGGTTGGGGAGACCCAGTACTTC	13	NA	TRBV5-1	TRBJ2-5	NA
CAWSRDRNKNIQYF	TGTGCCTGGAGCAGGGACAGAAACAAAAACATTCAGTACTTC	14	TRBD1	TRBV30	TRBJ2-4	NA
CASSLSGNQHYNEQFF	TGTGCCAGCAGTCTTAGCGGGAATCAACACTACAATGAGCAGTTCTTC	16	TRBD2	TRBV3-1/TRBV3-2	TRBJ2-1	NA
CASSLGPSGGPETQYF	TGTGCCAGCAGCTTAGGACCCAGCGGGGGGCCGGAGACCCAGTACTTC	16	TRBD2	TRBV7-3	TRBJ2-5	many
CATRSTGSNEKLFF	TGTGCCACCAGGTCGACAGGGTCTAATGAAAAACTGTTTTTT	14	TRBD1	TRBV24-1	TRBJ1-4	NA
CATRAGGNQPQHF	TGTGCCACTAGGGCCGGGGGAAATCAGCCCCAGCATTTT	13	NA	TRBV19	TRBJ1-5	NA
CASSIGQYSNQPQHF	TGTGCCAGTAGTATAGGACAGTATAGCAATCAGCCCCAGCATTTT	15	NA	TRBV19	TRBJ1-5	NA
CASPDRRGNTEAFF	TGTGCCAGCCCCGACAGGAGAGGGAACACTGAAGCTTTCTTT	14	NA	TRBV25-1	TRBJ1-1	NA
CASSQERQGRHYEQYF	TGTGCCAGCAGCCAGGAAAGACAGGGGCGACACTACGAGCAGTACTTC	16	TRBD1	TRBV3-1/TRBV3-2	TRBJ2-7	once
CASSIAGQGAYEQYF	TGTGCCAGTAGTATCGCAGGACAGGGGGCGTACGAGCAGTACTTC	15	TRBD1	TRBV19	TRBJ2-7	NA
CASSRTGHRTDTQYF	TGCGCCAGCAGTAGGACAGGGCACCGCACAGATACGCAGTATTTT	15	TRBD1	TRBV10-1	TRBJ2-3	NA
CASSPLREGGGYTF	TGTGCCAGCTCACCTCTCCGGGAGGGAGGTGGCTACACCTTC	14	NA	TRBV18	TRBJ1-2	NA
CASSQGWGGTYEQYF	TGCGCCAGCAGCCAAGGGTGGGGGGGAACCTACGAGCAGTACTTC	15	TRBD2	TRBV4-1	TRBJ2-7	NA
CASRMDRGLYGYTF	TGTGCCAGCAGGATGGACAGGGGGCTTTATGGCTACACCTTC	14	TRBD1	TRBV2	TRBJ1-2	NA
CASSRTANTEAFF	TGTGCCAGCAGCAGGACAGCGAACACTGAAGCTTTCTTT	13	NA	TRBV7-9	TRBJ1-1	NA
CASSQEGQVNSPLHF	TGTGCCAGCAGCCAAGAGGGACAGGTAAATTCACCCCTCCACTTT	15	TRBD1	TRBV4-2	TRBJ1-6	few
CASSPYLRQGAIYEQYF	TGTGCCAGCAGCCCTTACCTCCGACAGGGGGCCATCTACGAGCAGTACTTC	17	TRBD1	TRBV11-2	TRBJ2-7	NA
CASSLRTGNPGELFF	TGCGCCAGCAGCCTGAGGACAGGGAACCCCGGGGAGCTGTTTTTT	15	TRBD1	TRBV5-1	TRBJ2-2	NA
CASAINPGVSQPQHF	TGTGCCAGCGCTATAAACCCAGGGGTAAGTCAGCCCCAGCATTTT	15	NA	TRBV18	TRBJ1-5	NA
CASTDRERTDTQYF	TGTGCCTCCACGGACAGGGAACGCACAGATACGCAGTATTTT	14	TRBD1	TRBV27	TRBJ2-3	NA
CASSFPLKGTGNRIAKNIQYF	TGTGCCAGCAGTTTTCCCCTGAAAGGGACAGGGAACCGAATAGCCAAAAACATTCAGTACTTC	21	TRBD1	TRBV28	TRBJ2-4	NA
CASRPGGVLGEQYF	TGTGCCAGCAGACCGGGAGGGGTATTGGGGGAGCAGTACTTC	14	TRBD2	TRBV7-9	TRBJ2-7	NA
CSVSTGVGYEQYF	TGCAGCGTCTCGACAGGGGTGGGCTACGAGCAGTACTTC	13	TRBD1	TRBV29-1	TRBJ2-7	NA
CASSLTTGSYGYTF	TGCGCCAGCAGCTTGACTACTGGGAGCTATGGCTACACCTTC	14	NA	TRBV5-1	TRBJ1-2	NA
CASSHSSGSNTGELFF	TGTGCCAGCAGCCATTCTAGCGGATCGAACACCGGGGAGCTGTTTTTT	16	TRBD2	TRBV7-8	TRBJ2-2	NA
CASSLARRDVSDTQYF	TGTGCCAGCAGCTTAGCGCGCAGGGATGTATCAGATACGCAGTATTTT	16	NA	TRBV7-9	TRBJ2-3	once
CASSVAGGGELFF	TGTGCCAGCAGCGTAGCCGGCGGCGGCGAGCTGTTTTTT	13	NA	TRBV9	TRBJ2-2	NA
CASSQVSLNENTIYF	TGTGCCAGCAGCCAAGTGTCCCTAAATGAAAACACCATATATTTT	15	NA	TRBV4-2	TRBJ1-3	few
CASSLIGTGAYEQYF	TGCGCCAGCAGCTTGATAGGGACAGGGGCCTACGAGCAGTACTTC	15	TRBD1	TRBV5-1	TRBJ2-7	NA
CAKTTENIQYF	TGTGCCAAAACAACAGAAAACATTCAGTACTTC	11	NA	TRBV2	TRBJ2-4	NA
CASSLQGDTYNSPLHF	TGTGCCAGCTCACTACAGGGTGACACCTATAATTCACCCCTCCACTTT	16	NA	TRBV18	TRBJ1-6	NA
CASSTTSRGNTEAFF	TGTGCCAGTAGTACGACCTCCAGGGGAAACACTGAAGCTTTCTTT	15	NA	TRBV19	TRBJ1-1	NA
CASGTGHSYNEQFF	TGTGCCAGCGGCACTGGACACTCCTACAATGAGCAGTTCTTC	14	NA	TRBV2	TRBJ2-1	NA
CASSLGGFYEQYF	TGCGCCAGCAGCTTAGGGGGCTTCTACGAGCAGTACTTC	13	TRBD1	TRBV5-1	TRBJ2-7	NA
CASSPWGGVYNEQFF	TGTGCCAGCAGCCCCTGGGGGGGGGTCTACAATGAGCAGTTCTTC	15	TRBD2	TRBV7-3	TRBJ2-1	once
CASRPGQGANYGYTF	TGTGCCAGCAGACCCGGACAGGGAGCTAACTATGGCTACACCTTC	15	TRBD1	TRBV3-1/TRBV3-2	TRBJ1-2	NA
CASSQEPSGIYEQYF	TGCGCCAGCAGCCAAGAGCCTAGCGGGATCTACGAGCAGTACTTC	15	TRBD2	TRBV4-1	TRBJ2-7	NA
CASSLLASNEQYF	TGTGCCAGCAGTTTACTAGCGAGTAACGAGCAGTACTTC	13	NA	TRBV27	TRBJ2-7	few
CATSRSRVGTGQHF	TGTGCCACCAGCAGATCGAGAGTCGGGACAGGGCAGCACTTC	14	TRBD1	TRBV15	TRBJ2-7	once
CASIQGRHTGELFF	TGTGCCAGCATACAGGGGAGGCACACCGGGGAGCTGTTTTTT	14	NA	TRBV6-5	TRBJ2-2	once
CASSDLRTGTEAFF	TGTGCCAGCAGTGACCTCCGGACAGGGACTGAAGCTTTCTTT	14	TRBD1	TRBV25-1	TRBJ1-1	few
CASSRGAGNEQFF	TGTGCCAGCAGCCGGGGGGCCGGTAATGAGCAGTTCTTC	13	NA	TRBV9	TRBJ2-1	NA
CASSQTGYQPQHF	TGTGCCAGCAGCCAAACAGGGTATCAGCCCCAGCATTTT	13	NA	TRBV3-1/TRBV3-2	TRBJ1-5	few